This TCR beta chain derives from a study of Graves' ophthalmopathy and Graves' hyperthyroidism. The study's findings and limits: Sensitivity of 87.88% and specificity of about 81% were achieved when a 13-signature model separated ophthalmopathy from stable hyperthyroidism.

A note on this clonotype: As yet, its antigen is unknown.

The germline V gene encodes CDR1 SNHLY and CDR2 FYNNEI. V was pared by 3 bases and J by 7 bases, with 12 bases between. This CDR3 has 13 amino acids. For repertoire sequencing, the TCR beta CDR3 regions were amplified from RNA transcripts. First-round RT-PCR with HTBI primers preceded a second-round multiplex PCR. TCRdb independently ran MiXCR on the multiplex PCR reads; one entry per CDR3 protein. The data hold 580,000 or so distinct CDR3 sequences, with just under 40% observed a single time. The sequencing input was peripheral blood or thyroid tissue (not recorded which). The clonotype originates from an adult man with Graves' hyperthyroidism. The V call is TRBV2, the J call TRBJ1-1, with D possibly matching TRBD1 (5 bases). CDR3 sequence reads: CASSEGLRGEAFF. The CDR3 region has the DNA TGTGCCAGCAGTGAGGGCCTAAGGGGTGAAGCTTTCTTT.